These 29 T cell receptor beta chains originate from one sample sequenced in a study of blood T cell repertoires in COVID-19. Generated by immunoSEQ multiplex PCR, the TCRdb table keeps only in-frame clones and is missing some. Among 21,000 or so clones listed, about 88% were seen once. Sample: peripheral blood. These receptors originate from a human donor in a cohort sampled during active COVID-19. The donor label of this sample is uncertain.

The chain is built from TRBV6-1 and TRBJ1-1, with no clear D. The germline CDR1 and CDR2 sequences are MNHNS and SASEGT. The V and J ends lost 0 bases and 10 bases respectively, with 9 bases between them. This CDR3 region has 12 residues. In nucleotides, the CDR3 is TGTGCCAGCAGTGAAGCTGGTGGGAGAGCTTTCTTT. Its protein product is CASSEAGGRAFF.

CDR3 nucleotide sequence: TGTGCCAGCAGCCAAGGACAGTCCTCAGATACGCAGTATTTT. Translated: CASSQGQSSDTQYF. This sequence joins TRBV11-2 and TRBJ2-3, with a possible D match to TRBD1 (6 bases). The germline V gene has CDR1 SGHAT and CDR2 FQNNGV. The CDR3 has 14 residues. V gave up 5 bases and J gave up 4 bases, with 13 bases separating them.

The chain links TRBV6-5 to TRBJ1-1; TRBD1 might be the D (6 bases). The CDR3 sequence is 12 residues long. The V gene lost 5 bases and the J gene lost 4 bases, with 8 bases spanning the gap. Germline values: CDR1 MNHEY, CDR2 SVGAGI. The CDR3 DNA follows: TGTGCCAGCAGTAGACAGGCCACTGAAGCTTTCTTT. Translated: CASSRQATEAFF.

CDR3 sequence: CASSIEGTRSVQYF. In DNA form, the CDR3 reads TGTGCCAGTAGTATAGAAGGGACTAGATCAGTACAGTACTTC. The chain links TRBV19 to TRBJ2-7, with 8 positions matching TRBD2. Germline lookup yields CDR1 LNHDA and CDR2 SQIVND (reference sequence). V shed 0 bases and J 10 bases; nucleotides not matched to a gene: 8. This CDR3 is 14 amino acids long.

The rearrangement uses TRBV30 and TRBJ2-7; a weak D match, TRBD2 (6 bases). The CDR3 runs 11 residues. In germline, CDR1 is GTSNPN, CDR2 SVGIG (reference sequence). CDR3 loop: CAQRVHYEQYF. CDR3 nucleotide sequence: TGTGCTCAGCGGGTTCACTACGAGCAGTACTTC.

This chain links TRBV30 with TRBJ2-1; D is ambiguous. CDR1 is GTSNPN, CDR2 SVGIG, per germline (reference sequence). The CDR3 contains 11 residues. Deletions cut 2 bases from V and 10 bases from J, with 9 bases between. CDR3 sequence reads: CAWSPSGEQFF. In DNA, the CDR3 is TGTGCCTGGAGTCCGTCAGGAGAGCAGTTCTTC. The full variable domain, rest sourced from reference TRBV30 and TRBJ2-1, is SQTIHQWPATLVQPVGSPLSLECTVEGTSNPNLYWYRQAAGRGLQLLFYSVGIGQISSEVPQNLSASRPQDRQFILSSKKLLLSDSGFYLCAWSPSGEQFFGPGTRLTVL.

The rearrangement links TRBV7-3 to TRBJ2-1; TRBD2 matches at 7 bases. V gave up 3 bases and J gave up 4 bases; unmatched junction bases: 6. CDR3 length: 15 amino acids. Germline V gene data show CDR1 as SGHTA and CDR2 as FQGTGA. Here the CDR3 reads CASSLTLGGYNEQFF. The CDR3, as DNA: TGTGCCAGCAGCTTGACCCTGGGGGGGTACAATGAGCAGTTCTTC.

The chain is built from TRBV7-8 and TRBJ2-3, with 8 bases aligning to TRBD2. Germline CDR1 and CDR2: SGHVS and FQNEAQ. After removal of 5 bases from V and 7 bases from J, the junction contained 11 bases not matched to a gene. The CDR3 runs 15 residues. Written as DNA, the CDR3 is TGTGCCAGCAGCCCGGGGGGGAGCAGCCATAATACGCAGTATTTT. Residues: CASSPGGSSHNTQYF.

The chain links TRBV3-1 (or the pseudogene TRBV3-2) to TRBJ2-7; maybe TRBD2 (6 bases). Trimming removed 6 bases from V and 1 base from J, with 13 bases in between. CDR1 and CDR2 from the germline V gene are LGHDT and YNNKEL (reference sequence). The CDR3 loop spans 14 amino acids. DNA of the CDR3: TGTGCCAGCAGGCGGAGGCGGGGATCCTACGAGCAGTACTTC. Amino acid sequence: CASRRRRGSYEQYF.

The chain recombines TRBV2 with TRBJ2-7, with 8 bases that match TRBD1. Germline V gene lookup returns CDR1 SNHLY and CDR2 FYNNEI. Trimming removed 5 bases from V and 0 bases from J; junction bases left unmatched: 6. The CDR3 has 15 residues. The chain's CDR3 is CASSTSQGGSYEQYF. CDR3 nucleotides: TGTGCCAGCAGTACGTCACAGGGGGGCTCCTACGAGCAGTACTTC.

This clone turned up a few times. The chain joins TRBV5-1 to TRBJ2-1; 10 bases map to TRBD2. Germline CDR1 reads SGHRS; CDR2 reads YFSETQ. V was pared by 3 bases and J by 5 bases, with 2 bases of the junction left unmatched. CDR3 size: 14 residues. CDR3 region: CASSSTSGDNEQFF. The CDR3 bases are TGCGCCAGCAGCTCTACTAGCGGGGACAATGAGCAGTTCTTC. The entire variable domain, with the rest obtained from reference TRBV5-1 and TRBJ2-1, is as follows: KAGVTQTPRYLIKTRGQQVTLSCSPISGHRSVSWYQQTPGQGLQFLFEYFSETQRNKGNFPGRFSGRQFSNSRSEMNVSTLELGDSALYLCASSSTSGDNEQFFGPGTRLTVL.

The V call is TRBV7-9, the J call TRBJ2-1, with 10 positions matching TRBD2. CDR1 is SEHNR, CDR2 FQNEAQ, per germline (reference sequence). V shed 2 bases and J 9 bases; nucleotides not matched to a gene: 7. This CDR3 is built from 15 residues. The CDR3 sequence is CASSLSLAGEGEQFF. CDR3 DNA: TGTGCCAGCAGCTTAAGTCTAGCGGGAGAGGGTGAGCAGTTCTTC.

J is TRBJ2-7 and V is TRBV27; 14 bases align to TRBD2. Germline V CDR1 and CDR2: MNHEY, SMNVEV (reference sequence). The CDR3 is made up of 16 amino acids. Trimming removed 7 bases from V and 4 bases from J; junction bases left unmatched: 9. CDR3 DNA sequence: TGTGCCAGCAACCCTCCCGGGACTAGCGGGAGTTACGAGCAGTACTTC. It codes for CASNPPGTSGSYEQYF.

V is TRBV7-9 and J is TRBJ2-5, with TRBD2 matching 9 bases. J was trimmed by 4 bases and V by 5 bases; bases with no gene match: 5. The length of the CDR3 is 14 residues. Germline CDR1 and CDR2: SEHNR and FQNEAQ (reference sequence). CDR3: CASSSSGSGETQYF. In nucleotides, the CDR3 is TGTGCCAGCAGCAGTAGCGGGAGTGGAGAGACCCAGTACTTC.

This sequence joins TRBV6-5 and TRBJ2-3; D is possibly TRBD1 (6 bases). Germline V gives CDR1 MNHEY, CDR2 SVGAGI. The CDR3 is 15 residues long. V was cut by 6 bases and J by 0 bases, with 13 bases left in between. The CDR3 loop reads CASSSWTVSTDTQYF. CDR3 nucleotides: TGTGCCAGCAGCTCCTGGACAGTTAGCACAGATACGCAGTATTTT.

The CDR3 loop is CAWSDTGELFF. CDR3 coding DNA: TGTGCCTGGAGCGACACCGGGGAGCTGTTTTTT. The rearrangement links TRBV30 to TRBJ2-2; D remains unclear. This CDR3 comprises 11 residues. V was cut by 3 bases and J by 3 bases, with 2 bases left in between. The germline gives CDR1 GTSNPN, CDR2 SVGIG (reference sequence).

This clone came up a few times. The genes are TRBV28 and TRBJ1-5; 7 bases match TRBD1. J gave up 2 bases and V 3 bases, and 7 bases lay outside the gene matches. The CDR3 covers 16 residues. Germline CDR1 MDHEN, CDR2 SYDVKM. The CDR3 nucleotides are TGTGCCAGCAGTTTCAGGGGGGCGCCAGGCAATCAGCCCCAGCATTTT. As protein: CASSFRGAPGNQPQHF.

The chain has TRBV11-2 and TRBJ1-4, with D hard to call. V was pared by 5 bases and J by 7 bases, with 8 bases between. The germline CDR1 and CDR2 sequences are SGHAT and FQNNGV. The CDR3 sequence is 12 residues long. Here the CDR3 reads CASSPEFEKLFF. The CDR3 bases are TGTGCCAGCAGCCCAGAATTTGAAAAACTGTTTTTT.

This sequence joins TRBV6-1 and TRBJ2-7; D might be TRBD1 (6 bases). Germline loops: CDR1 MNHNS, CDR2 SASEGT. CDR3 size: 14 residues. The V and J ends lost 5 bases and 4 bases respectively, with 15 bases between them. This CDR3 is CASSPGTLLYEQYF. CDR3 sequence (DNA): TGTGCCAGCAGTCCCGGGACACTGCTTTACGAGCAGTACTTC.

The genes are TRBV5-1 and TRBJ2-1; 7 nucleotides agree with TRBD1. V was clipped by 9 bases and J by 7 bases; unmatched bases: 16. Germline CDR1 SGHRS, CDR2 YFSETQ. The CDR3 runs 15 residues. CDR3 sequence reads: CATQEATGWSNEQFF. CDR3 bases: TGCGCCACCCAAGAGGCGACAGGGTGGAGTAATGAGCAGTTCTTC.

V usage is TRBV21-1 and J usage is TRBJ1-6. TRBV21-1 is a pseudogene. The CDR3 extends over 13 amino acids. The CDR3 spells CTINGGYNSPLHF. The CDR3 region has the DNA TGTACAATTAACGGGGGATATAATTCACCCCTCCACTTT.

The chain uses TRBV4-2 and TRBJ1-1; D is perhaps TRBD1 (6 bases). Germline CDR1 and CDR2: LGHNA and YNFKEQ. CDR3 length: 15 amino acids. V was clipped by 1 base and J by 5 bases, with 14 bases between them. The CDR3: CASSQAQGLETEAFF. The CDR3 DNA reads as TGTGCCAGCAGCCAAGCGCAGGGGCTGGAGACTGAAGCTTTCTTT.

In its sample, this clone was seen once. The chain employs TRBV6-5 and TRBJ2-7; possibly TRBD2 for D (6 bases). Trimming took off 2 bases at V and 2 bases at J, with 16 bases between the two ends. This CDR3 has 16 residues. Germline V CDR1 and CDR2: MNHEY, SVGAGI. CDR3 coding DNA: TGTGCCAGCAGTTACCCCCTCCGAGGGGAGGCCTACGAGCAGTACTTC. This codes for CASSYPLRGEAYEQYF.

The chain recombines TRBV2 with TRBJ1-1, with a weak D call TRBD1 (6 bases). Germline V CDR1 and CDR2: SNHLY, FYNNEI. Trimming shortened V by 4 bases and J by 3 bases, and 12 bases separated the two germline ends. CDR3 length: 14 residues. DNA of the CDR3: TGTGCCAGCAGTGTCAGGACAGCCTACACTGAAGCTTTCTTT. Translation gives CASSVRTAYTEAFF.

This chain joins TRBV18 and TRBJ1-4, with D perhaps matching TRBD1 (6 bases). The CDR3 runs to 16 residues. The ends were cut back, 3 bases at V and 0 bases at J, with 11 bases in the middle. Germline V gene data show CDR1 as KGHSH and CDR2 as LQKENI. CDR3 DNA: TGTGCCAGCTCACCCACAGGGATTGCAACTAATGAAAAACTGTTTTTT. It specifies CASSPTGIATNEKLFF.

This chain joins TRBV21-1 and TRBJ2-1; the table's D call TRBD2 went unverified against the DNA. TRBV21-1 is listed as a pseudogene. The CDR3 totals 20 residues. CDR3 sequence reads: CASSRIEGLAGCSSYNEQFF. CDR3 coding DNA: TGTGCCAGCAGCCGAATCGAGGGACTAGCGGGCTGCAGCTCCTACAATGAGCAGTTCTTC.

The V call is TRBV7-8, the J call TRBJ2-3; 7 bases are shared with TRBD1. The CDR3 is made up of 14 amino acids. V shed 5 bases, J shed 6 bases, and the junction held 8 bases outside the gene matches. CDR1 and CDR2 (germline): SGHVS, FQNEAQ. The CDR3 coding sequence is TGTGCCAGCAGCCCCAGGGGGACGGCCGATACGCAGTATTTT. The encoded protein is CASSPRGTADTQYF.

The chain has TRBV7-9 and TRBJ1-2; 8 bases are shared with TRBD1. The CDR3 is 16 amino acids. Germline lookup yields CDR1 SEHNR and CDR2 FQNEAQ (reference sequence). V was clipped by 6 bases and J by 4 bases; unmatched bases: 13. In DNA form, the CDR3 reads TGTGCCAGCAGGTCCACGCCAGGGGGCTATGGCTATGGCTACACCTTC. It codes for CASRSTPGGYGYGYTF.

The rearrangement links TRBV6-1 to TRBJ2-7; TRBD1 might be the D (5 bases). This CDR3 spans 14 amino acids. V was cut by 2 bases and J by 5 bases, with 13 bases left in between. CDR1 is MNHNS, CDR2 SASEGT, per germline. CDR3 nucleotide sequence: TGTGCCAGCAGTGAACAGGGTTCAAGGAACGAGCAGTACTTC. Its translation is CASSEQGSRNEQYF.